This T cell receptor beta chain came from a study of blood T cell repertoires in COVID-19. Study at large: The samples span acute and convalescent COVID-19 from the United States, Italy and Spain. PBMCs, B-cell-depleted T cells, or T cells provided the cDNA or gDNA that made up the material.

In the original analysis: Amplification of reference gene primers provided the estimated nucleated cell counts. Here immunoSEQ multiplex PCR was the method, and the copy in TCRdb shows in-frame clones only, minus some. V, J and clone size reflect that table, while D and trimming were determined from the DNA. The repertoire has about 140,000 clones, roughly 88% of them found once; the top ten carry around a quarter. Germline CDR1 reads MNHNY; CDR2 reads SVGAGI (reference sequence). The CDR3 spans 14 residues. Trimming removed 4 bases at V and 9 bases at J, with 16 bases between. The chain carries TRBV6-6 and TRBJ2-4, with D possibly being TRBD2 (5 bases). The sequenced sample was peripheral blood. The receptor was derived from a human donor in a cohort sampled during active COVID-19. The CDR3 region is CASSSGLSKGIQYF. The CDR3 nucleotides are TGTGCCAGCAGTTCCGGACTGTCAAAAGGCATTCAGTACTTC.